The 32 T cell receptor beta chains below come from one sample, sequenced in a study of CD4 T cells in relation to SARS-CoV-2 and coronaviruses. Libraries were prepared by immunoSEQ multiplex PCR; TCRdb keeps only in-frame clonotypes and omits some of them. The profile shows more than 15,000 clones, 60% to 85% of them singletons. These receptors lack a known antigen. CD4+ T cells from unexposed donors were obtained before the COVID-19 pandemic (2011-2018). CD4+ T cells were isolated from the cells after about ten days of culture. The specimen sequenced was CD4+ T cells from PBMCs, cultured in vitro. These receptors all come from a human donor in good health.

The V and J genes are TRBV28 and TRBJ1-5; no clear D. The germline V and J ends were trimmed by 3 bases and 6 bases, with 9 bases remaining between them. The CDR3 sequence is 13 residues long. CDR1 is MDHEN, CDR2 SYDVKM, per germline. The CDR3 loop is CASSLVGSQPQHF. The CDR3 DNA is TGTGCCAGCAGTTTGGTGGGGAGTCAGCCCCAGCATTTT.

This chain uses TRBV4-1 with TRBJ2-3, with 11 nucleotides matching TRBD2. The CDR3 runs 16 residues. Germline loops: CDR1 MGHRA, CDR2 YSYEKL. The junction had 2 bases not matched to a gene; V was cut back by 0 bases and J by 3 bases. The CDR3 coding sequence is TGCGCCAGCAGCCAAGACACTAGCGGGAGAACAGATACGCAGTATTTT. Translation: CASSQDTSGRTDTQYF.

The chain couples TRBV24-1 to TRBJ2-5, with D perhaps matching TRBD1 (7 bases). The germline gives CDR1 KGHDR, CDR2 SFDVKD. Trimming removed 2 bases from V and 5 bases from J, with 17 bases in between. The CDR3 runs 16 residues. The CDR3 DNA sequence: TGTGCCACCAGTGATTGGGGGGACAGTCGGTGGGAGACCCAGTACTTC. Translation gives CATSDWGDSRWETQYF.

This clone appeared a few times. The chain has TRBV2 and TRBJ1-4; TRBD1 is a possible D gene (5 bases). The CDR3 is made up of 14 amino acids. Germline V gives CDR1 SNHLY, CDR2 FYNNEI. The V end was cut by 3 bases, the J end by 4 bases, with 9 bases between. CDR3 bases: TGTGCCAGCAGTGATGGGACCCTTAATGAAAAACTGTTTTTT. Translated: CASSDGTLNEKLFF.

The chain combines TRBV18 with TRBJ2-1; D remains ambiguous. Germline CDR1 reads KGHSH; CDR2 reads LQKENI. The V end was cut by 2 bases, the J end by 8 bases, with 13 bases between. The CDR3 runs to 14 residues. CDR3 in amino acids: CASSPTVESDEQFF. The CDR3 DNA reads TGTGCCAGCTCACCAACCGTTGAGAGCGATGAGCAGTTCTTC.

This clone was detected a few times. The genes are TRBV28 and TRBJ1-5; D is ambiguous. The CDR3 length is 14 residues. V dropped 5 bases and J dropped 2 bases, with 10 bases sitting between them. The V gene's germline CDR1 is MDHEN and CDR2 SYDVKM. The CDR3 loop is CASSNPWGNQPQHF. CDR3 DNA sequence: TGTGCCAGCAGTAACCCATGGGGCAATCAGCCCCAGCATTTT.

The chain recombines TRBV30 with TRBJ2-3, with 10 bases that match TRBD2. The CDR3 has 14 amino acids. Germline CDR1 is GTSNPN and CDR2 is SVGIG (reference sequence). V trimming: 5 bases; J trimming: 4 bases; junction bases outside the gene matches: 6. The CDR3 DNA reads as TGTGCCTGGGACGCAGGGACTAGCGCAGATACGCAGTATTTT. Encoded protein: CAWDAGTSADTQYF.

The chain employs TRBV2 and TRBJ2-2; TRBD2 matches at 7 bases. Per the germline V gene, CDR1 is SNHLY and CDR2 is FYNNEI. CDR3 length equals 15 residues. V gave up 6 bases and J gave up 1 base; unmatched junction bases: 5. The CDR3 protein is CASRVSSGNTGELFF. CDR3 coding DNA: TGTGCCAGCAGAGTTTCTAGCGGGAACACCGGGGAGCTGTTTTTT.

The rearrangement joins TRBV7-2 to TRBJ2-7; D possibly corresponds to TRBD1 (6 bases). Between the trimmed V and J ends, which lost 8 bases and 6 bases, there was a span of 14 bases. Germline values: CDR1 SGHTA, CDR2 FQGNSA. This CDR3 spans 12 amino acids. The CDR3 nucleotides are TGTGCCAGCGGGCCGGGACATAGCGAGCAGTACTTC. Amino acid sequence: CASGPGHSEQYF.

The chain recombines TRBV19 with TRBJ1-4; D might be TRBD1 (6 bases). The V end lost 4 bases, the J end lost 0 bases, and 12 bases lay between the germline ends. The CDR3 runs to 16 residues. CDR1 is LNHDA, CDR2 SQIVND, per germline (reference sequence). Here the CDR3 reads CASSTQGGATNEKLFF. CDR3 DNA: TGTGCCAGTAGTACCCAAGGGGGAGCAACTAATGAAAAACTGTTTTTT.

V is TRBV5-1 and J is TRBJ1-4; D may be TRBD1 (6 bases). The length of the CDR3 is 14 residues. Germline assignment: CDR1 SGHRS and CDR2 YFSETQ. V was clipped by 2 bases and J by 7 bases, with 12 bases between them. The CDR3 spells CASSLGRGLEKLFF. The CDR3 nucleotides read TGCGCCAGCAGCTTAGGGCGGGGGCTTGAAAAACTGTTTTTT.

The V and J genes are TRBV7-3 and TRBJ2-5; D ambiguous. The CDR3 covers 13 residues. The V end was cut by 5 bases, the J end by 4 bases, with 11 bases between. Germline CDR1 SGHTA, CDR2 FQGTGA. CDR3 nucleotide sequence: TGTGCCAGCAGCCCCGCACGCTCAGAGACCCAGTACTTC. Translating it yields CASSPARSETQYF.

In DNA, the CDR3 is TGTGCCAGCAGCCAAAGTGGCTATGGCTACACCTTC. The encoded protein is CASSQSGYGYTF. The chain links TRBV3-1 (or the pseudogene TRBV3-2) to TRBJ1-2; D unclear. Per the germline V gene, CDR1 is LGHDT and CDR2 is YNNKEL (reference sequence). V gave up 2 bases and J gave up 4 bases, with 5 bases separating them. This CDR3 is built from 12 residues.

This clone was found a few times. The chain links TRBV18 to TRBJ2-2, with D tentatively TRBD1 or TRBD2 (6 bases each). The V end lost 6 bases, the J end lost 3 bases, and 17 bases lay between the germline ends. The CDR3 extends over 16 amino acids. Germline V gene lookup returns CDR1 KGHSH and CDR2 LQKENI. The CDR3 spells CASSRLGGPDTGELFF. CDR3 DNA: TGTGCCAGCTCCCGTCTCGGGGGCCCAGACACCGGGGAGCTGTTTTTT.

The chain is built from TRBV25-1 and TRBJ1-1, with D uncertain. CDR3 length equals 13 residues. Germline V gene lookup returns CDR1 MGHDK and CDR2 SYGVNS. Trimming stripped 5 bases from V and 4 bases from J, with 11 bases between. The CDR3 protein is CASSLSGSTEAFF. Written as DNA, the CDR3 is TGTGCCAGCAGTTTATCGGGGAGCACTGAAGCTTTCTTT.

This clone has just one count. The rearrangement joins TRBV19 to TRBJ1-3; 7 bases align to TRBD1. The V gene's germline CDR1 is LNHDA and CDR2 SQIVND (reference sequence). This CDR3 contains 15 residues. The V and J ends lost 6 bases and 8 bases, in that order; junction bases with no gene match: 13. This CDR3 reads CASSLVATGSDTIYF. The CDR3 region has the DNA TGTGCCAGTAGCCTCGTAGCGACAGGGAGCGACACCATATATTTT.

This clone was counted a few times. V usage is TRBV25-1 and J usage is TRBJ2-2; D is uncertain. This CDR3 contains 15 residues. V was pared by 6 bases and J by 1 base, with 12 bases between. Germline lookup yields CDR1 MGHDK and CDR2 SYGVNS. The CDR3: CASRAQLGNTGELFF. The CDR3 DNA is TGTGCCAGCAGAGCCCAGTTAGGGAACACCGGGGAGCTGTTTTTT.

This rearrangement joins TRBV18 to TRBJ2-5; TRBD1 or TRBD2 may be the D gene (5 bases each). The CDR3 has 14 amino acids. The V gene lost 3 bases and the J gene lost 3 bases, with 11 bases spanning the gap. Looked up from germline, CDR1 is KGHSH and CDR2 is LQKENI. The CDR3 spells CASSPGRPEETQYF. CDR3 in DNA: TGTGCCAGCTCACCGGGACGGCCCGAAGAGACCCAGTACTTC.

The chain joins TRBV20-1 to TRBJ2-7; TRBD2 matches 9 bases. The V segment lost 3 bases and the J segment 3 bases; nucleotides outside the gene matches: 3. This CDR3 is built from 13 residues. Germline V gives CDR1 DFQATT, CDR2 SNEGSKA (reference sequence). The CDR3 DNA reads TGCAGTGCTAGTGGCGGGAGGGTCTACGAGCAGTACTTC. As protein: CSASGGRVYEQYF.

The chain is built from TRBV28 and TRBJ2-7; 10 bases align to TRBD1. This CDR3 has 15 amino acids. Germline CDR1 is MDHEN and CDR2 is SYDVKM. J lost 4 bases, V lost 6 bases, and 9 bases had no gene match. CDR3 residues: CASRIIGTGDYEQYF. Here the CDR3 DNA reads TGTGCCAGCAGAATTATCGGGACAGGGGATTACGAGCAGTACTTC.

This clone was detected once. CDR3 loop: CASTLFGGSYEQYF. CDR3 bases: TGTGCCAGCACCCTCTTTGGGGGATCCTACGAGCAGTACTTC. The V call is TRBV28, the J call TRBJ2-7; D may be TRBD1 or TRBD2 (5 bases each). Trimming left V 7 bases short and J 1 base short, with 14 bases between. The length of the CDR3 is 14 residues. Germline lookup yields CDR1 MDHEN and CDR2 SYDVKM.

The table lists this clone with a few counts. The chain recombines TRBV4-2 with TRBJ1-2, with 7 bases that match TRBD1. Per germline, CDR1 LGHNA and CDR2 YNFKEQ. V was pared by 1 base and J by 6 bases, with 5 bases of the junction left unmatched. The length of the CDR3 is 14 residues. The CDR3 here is CASSQGGQGDGYTF. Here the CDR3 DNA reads TGTGCCAGCAGCCAAGGGGGCCAGGGGGATGGCTACACCTTC.

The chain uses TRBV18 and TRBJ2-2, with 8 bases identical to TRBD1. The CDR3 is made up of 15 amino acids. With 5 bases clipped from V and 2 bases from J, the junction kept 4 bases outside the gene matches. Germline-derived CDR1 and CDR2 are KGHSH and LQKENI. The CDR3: CASSGGTGNTGELFF. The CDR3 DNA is TGTGCCAGCTCAGGCGGGACAGGAAACACCGGGGAGCTGTTTTTT.

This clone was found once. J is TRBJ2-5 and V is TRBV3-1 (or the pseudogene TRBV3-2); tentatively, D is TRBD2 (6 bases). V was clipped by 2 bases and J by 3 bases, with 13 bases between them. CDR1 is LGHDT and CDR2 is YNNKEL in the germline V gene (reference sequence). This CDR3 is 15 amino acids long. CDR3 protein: CASSQRRVAEETQYF. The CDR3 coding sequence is TGTGCCAGCAGCCAAAGGAGGGTAGCGGAAGAGACCCAGTACTTC.

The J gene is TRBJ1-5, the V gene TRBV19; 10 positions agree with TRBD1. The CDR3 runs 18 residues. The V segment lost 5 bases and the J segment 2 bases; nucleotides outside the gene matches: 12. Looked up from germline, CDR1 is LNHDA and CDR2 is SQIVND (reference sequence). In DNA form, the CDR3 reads TGTGCCAGTAGTGTCCGACAGGGGGCGGTTGGGGGCAATCAGCCCCAGCATTTT. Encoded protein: CASSVRQGAVGGNQPQHF.

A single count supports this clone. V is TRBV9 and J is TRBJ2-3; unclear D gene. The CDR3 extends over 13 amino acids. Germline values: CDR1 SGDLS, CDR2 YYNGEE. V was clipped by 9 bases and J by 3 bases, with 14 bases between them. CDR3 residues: CATTRSPTDTQYF. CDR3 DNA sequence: TGTGCCACTACTCGGAGTCCGACAGATACGCAGTATTTT. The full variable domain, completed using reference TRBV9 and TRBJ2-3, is DSGVTQTPKHLITATGQRVTLRCSPRSGDLSVYWYQQSLDQGLQFLIQYYNGEERAKGNILERFSAQQFPDLHSELNLSSLELGDSALYFCATTRSPTDTQYFGPGTRLTVL.

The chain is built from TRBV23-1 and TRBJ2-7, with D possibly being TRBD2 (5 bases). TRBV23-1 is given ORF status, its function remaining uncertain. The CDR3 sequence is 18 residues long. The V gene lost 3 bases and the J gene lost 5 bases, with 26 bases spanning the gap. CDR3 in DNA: TGCGCCAGCAGTCATTCGGGTTGGGTTTGGAGGTTGCGGGACGAGCAGTACTTC. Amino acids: CASSHSGWVWRLRDEQYF.

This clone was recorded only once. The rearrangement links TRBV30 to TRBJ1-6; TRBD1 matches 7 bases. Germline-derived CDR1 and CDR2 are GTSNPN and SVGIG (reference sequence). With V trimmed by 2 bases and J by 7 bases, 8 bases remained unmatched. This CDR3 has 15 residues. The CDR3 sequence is CAWSFSGTANSPLHF. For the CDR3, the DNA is TGTGCCTGGAGTTTTTCTGGGACAGCAAATTCACCCCTCCACTTT.

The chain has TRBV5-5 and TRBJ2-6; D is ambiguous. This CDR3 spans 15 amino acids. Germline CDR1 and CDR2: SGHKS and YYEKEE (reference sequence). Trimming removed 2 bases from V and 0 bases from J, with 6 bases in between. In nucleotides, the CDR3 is TGTGCCAGCAGCTTCCCGAGCTCTGGGGCCAACGTCCTGACTTTC. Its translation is CASSFPSSGANVLTF.

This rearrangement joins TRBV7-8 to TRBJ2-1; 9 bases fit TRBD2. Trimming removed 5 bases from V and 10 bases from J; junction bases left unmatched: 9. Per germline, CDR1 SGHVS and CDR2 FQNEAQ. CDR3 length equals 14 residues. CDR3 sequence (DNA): TGTGCCAGCAGCCTCGAAGCGGGGGGATCAGAGCAGTTCTTC. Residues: CASSLEAGGSEQFF.

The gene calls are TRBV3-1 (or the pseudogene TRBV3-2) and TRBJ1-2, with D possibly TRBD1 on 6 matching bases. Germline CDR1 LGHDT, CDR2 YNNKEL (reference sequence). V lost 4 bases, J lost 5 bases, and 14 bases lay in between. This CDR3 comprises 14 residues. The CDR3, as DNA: TGTGCCAGCAGCCGTACACAGGGAACATATGGCTACACCTTC. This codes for CASSRTQGTYGYTF.

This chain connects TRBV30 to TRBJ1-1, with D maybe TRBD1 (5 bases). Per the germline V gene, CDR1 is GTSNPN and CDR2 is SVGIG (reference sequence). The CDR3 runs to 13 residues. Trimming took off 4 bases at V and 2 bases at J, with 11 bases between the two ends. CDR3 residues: CAWIRQRNTEAFF. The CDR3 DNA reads TGTGCCTGGATAAGACAGAGAAACACTGAAGCTTTCTTT.